This T cell receptor (beta chain) was obtained from a study of radiation and T cells in renal cell carcinoma. Study context: Nephrectomy followed 15 Gy stereotactic body radiation by 4 weeks.

Trimming cost V 8 bases and J 5 bases, with 15 bases left between them. Per germline, CDR1 ENHRY and CDR2 SYGVKD. This CDR3 spans 13 amino acids. With regard to this clone: Its antigen is unidentified.

Specified time point: blood 2 weeks post-SBRT. Indicated treatment: 15 Gy SBRT to primary tumor, nephrectomy 4 weeks later. Blood was sampled at baseline, 2 weeks and 4 weeks after SBRT. TCRdb's table, derived via immunoSEQ multiplex PCR, lists solely in-frame clones and lacks some. The sample lists 100,000 to 150,000 clones, 75% to 90% occurring once. Findings of the study overall: From baseline, blood top tumor clonotypes peaked at 2 weeks post-radiation.

This receptor was identified in a woman in her sixties with renal cell carcinoma. This rearrangement joins TRBV10-3 to TRBJ1-2, with D unclear. The sequences come from blood, collected from a patient whose treatment included radiotherapy and nephrectomy. Here the CDR3 DNA reads TGTGCCATCCAGAAAGGGCAGAAATATGGCTACACCTTC. Protein product: CAIQKGQKYGYTF.